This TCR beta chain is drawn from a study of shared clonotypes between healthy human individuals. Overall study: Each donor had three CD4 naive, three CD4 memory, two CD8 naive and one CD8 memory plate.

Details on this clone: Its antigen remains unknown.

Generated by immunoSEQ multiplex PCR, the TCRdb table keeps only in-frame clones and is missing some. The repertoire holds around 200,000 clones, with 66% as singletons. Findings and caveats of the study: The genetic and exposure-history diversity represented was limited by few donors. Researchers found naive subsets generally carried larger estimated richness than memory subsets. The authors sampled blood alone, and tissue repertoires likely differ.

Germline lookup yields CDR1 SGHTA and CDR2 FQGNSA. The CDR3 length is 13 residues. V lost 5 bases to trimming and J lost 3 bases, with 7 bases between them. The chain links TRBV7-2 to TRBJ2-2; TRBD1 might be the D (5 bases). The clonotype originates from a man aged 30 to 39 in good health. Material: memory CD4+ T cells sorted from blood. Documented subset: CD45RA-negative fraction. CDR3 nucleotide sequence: TGTGCCAGCAGCCCACAGGACACCGGGGAGCTGTTTTTT. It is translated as CASSPQDTGELFF.